One T cell receptor (beta chain) is described in this entry. Its antigen is not identified. The PCR made use of 60 Vbeta and 13 Jbeta primers. Clones were sequenced by immunoSEQ multiplex PCR, and TCRdb holds only the in-frame ones, with some missing. The repertoire shows roughly 65,000 clones; the top ten hold approximately 15%. The data were obtained in a study of cytomegalovirus exposure and HLA in healthy donors. Study conclusions and caveats: Among TCR beta chains of equal frequency, HLA-associated ones were more clonally expanded in a later analysis.

From germline, CDR1 is LNHNV and CDR2 YYDKDF (reference sequence). The CDR3 contains 18 residues. Germline trimming cut 0 bases from V and 2 bases from J; bases unmatched to any gene: 9. This TCR was recovered from a boy younger than 18 in good health and CMV-seronegative. Specimen: PBMCs. The gene calls are TRBV15 and TRBJ1-3, with 8 bases aligning to TRBD1. The CDR3 region is CATSRDRIGGQAGNTIYF. CDR3 coding DNA: TGTGCCACCAGCAGAGATAGGATAGGGGGACAGGCTGGAAACACCATATATTTT.